This TCR beta chain was sequenced in a study of control samples from healthy donors and cancer patients. CDR1 and CDR2 (germline): SNHLY, FYNNEI. This CDR3 contains 13 residues. V lost 3 bases and J 2 bases, leaving 8 bases between the germline ends. Only in-frame clones appear in the TCRdb table, and some are missing; sequencing was by immunoSEQ multiplex PCR. The table has more than 15,000 clones, 88% seen once. The chain is built from TRBV2 and TRBJ2-7; D ambiguous. This TCR came from a woman in her sixties or seventies with head and neck cancer. The sample consisted of PBMCs. The CDR3 sequence is CASSEPFAYEQYF. The CDR3 DNA follows: TGTGCCAGCAGTGAGCCATTTGCCTACGAGCAGTACTTC.